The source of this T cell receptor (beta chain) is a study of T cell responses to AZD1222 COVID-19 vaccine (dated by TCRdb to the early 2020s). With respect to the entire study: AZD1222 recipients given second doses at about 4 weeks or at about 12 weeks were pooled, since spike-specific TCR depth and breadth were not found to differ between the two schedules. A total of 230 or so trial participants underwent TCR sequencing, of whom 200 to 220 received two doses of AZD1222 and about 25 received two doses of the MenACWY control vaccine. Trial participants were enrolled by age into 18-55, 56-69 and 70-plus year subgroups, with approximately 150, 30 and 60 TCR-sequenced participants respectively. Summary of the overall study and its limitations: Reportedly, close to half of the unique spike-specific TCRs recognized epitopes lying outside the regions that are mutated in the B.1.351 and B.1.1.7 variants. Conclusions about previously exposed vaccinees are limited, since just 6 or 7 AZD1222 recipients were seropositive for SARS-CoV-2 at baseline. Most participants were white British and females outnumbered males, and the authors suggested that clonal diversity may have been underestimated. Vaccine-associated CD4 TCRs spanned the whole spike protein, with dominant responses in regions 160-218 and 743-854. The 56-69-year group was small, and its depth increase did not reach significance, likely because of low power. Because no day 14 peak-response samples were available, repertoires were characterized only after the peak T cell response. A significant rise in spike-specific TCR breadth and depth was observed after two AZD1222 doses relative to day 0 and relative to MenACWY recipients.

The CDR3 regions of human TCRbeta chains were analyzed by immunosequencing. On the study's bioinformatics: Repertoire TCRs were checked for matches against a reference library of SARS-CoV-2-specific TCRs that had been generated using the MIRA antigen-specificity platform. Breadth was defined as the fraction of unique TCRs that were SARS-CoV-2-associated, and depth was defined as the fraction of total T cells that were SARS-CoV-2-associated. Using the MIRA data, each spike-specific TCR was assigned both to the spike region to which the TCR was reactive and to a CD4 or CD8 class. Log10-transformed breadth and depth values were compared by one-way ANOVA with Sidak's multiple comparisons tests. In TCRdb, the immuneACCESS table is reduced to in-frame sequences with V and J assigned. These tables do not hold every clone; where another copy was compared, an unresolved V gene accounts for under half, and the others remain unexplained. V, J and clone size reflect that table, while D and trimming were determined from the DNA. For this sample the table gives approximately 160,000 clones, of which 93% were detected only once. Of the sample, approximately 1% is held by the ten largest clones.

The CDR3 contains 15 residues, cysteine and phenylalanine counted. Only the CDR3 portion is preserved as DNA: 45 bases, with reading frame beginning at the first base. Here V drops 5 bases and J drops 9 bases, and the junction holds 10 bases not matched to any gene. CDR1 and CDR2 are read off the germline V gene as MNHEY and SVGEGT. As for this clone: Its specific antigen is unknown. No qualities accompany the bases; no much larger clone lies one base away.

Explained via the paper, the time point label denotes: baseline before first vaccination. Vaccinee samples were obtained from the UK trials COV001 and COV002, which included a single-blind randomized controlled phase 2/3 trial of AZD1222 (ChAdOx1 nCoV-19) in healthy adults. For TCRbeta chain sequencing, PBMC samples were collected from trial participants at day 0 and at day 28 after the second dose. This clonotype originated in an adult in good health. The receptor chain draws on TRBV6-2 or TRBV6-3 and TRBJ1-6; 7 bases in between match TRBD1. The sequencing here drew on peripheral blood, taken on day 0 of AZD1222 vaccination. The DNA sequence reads TGTGCCAGCAGTCCCGGGACAGCAATTACTTCACCCCTCCACTTT. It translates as CASSPGTAITSPLHF.